This T cell receptor beta chain was obtained from a study of control samples from healthy donors and cancer patients (TCRdb year 2020). Points on this clone: Its antigen is currently not known. It has no much larger one-base neighbor in the sample; base qualities were not kept.

Receptor amplification or capture employed the immunoSEQ multiplex PCR assay. TCRdb took over this immuneACCESS table, retaining in-frame rearrangements with V and J assigned. Such tables are incomplete; in checked studies, under half of the missing clones stem from an unresolved V gene, and the remainder is unexplained. Within this sample are about 58,000 clones, with roughly 90% of them counted one time only. Approximately 6% of the sample comes from the top ten. Inclusive of the bounding cysteine and phenylalanine, the CDR3 is 14 residues long. Left in the record is the CDR3 DNA by itself, 42 bases read in frame from the first base. CDR1 is given as ENHRY and CDR2 as SYGVKD, both from the germline V gene. Trimming takes 0 bases from V and 2 bases from J, and the germline ends sit 8 bases apart.

Sequencing input: PBMCs. The sequence came from a man aged 55 to 70 with colorectal cancer. The rearrangement joined TRBV10-3 to TRBJ2-7, with the D gene call left open. The nucleotides are TGTGCCATCAGTGAGTCCCCACGCCCCTACGAGCAGTACTTC. Its product reads: CAISESPRPYEQYF.